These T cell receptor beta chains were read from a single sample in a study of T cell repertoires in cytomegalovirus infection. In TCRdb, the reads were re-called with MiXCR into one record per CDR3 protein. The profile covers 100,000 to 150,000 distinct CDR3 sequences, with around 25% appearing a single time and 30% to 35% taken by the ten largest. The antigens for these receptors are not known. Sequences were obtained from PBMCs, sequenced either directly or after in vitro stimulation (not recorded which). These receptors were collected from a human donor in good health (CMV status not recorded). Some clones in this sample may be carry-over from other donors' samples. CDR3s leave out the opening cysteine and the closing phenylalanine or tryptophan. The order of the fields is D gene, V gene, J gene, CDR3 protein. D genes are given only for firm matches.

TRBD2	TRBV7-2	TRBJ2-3	ASSFGGLVGDTQY
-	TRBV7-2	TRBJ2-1	ASSLGTSYNEQF
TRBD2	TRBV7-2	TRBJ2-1	ASSLQLLAGIDNEQF
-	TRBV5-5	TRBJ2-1	ASSLNRDSYNEQF
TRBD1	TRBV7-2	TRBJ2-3	ASSLVLPREGALGLADTQY
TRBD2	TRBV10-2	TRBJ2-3	ATWDYGNTDTQY
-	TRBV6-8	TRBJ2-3	ASSYETSTDTQY
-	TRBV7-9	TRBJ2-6	ASTGVVGANVLT
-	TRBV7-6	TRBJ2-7	ASSLAGGGNYEQY
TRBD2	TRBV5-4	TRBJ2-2	ASSPRAGGANTGELF
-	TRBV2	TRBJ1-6	ASSEEGVGNSPLH
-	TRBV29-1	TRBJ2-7	SVVPGSSYEQY
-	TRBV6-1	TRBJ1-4	ASLGDPTGEKLF
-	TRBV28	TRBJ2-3	ASSPPTDTQY
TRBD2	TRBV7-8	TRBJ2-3	ASSLGTSGGTDTQY
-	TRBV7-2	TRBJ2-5	ASSLQHQETQY
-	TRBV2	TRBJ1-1	ASSFYGSPSNTEAF
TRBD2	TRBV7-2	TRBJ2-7	ASSQRLAGFYEQY
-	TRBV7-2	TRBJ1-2	VSRPTGLLGYT
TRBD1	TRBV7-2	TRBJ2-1	ASSPGTGFFNEQF
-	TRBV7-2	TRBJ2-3	ASSASSHRGDTQY
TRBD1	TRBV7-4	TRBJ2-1	ASSSYRDRRYNEQF
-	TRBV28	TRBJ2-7	ASPPVGPMKDYEQY
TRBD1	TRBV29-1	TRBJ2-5	SVGGQGDQETQY
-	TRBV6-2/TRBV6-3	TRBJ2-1	ASSYGVAHYNEQF
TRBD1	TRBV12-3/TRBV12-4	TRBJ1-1	ASSLVRDSEAF
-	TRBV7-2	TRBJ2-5	ASSLELVWAQETQY
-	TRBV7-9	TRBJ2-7	ASSPPVAYEQY
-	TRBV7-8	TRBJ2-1	ASSGRYDNNEQF
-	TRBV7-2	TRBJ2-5	ASSLAGIGTQY
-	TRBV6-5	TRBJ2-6	ASSYSVSGANVLT
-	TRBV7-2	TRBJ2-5	ATSWGYQETQY
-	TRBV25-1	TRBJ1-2	ASSDPGTYGYT
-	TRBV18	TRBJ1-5	ASSPPGFKPQH
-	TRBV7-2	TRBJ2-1	ASSFPLLNEQF
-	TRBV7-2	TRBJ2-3	ASSSDGHLSTDTQY
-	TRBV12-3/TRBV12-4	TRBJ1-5	ASTDRQALEPQH
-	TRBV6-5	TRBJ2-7	ASSSHNEQY
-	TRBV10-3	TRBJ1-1	AISVNGDTEAF
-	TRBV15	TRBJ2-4	ATSRARGGSQY
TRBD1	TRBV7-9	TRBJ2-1	ASSSRDRIYNEQF
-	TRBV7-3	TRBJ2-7	ASSRNQGLGYEQY
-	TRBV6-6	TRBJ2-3	ASSLLDLGSDTQY
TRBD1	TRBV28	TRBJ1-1	ASSEGARRETEAF
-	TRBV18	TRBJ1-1	ASSYPSGSGTEAF
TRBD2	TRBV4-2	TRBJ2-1	ASSQEEVSGRSANNEQF
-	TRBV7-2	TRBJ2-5	ASSSGAETQY